The clone carrying this TCR beta chain was seen more than once but under ten times. The antigen remains undetermined. CDR3 length: 12 residues. Germline values: CDR1 LNHDA, CDR2 SQIVND (reference sequence). Trimming removed 6 bases from V and 5 bases from J; junction bases left unmatched: 1. This entry comes from a study of long-term antiretroviral therapy in people with HIV. Version v3.0 of the immunoSEQ assay was performed at survey level. Only in-frame clones appear in the TCRdb table, and some are missing; sequencing was by immunoSEQ multiplex PCR. The sample carries 32,000 or so clones, 70% to 80% recorded once. Regarding the study as a whole: On ART adherence, viral resistance or therapy changes, no data were available. Pre-ART clonal expansions dominated every time point's repertoire.

The specimen comprised unsorted PBMCs, sampled 2 years after starting antiretroviral therapy. The chain employs TRBV19 and TRBJ2-3; 8 bases line up with TRBD1. The TCR originated in a woman in her forties or fifties with HIV. The CDR3 sequence is CASSRGQDTQYF. CDR3 bases: TGTGCCAGTAGCAGGGGGCAAGATACGCAGTATTTT.